Presented here are 15 T cell receptor beta chains from one specimen sequenced in a study of shared clonotypes between healthy human individuals. Assay: immunoSEQ multiplex PCR; the TCRdb copy retains only in-frame clones and omits some. The top ten clones hold around 0.066% of a sample with more than 500,000 clones, 95% to 97% of them seen once. The specimen was naive CD4+ T cells sorted from blood. Subset indicated: CD45RA+ positively selected. The origin of the receptors is a woman in her twenties or thirties in good health.

The CDR3, as DNA: TGTGCCAGCAGTAGACAGGGAGGCATTCAGTACTTC. This codes for CASSRQGGIQYF. The J gene is TRBJ2-4, the V gene TRBV2; possibly TRBD1 for D (7 bases). Trimming stripped 5 bases from V and 9 bases from J, with 11 bases between. Germline CDR1 SNHLY, CDR2 FYNNEI. This CDR3 is 12 amino acids long.

This clone is a singleton in its sample. V usage is TRBV27 and J usage is TRBJ2-6; D not certain. Germline values: CDR1 MNHEY, CDR2 SMNVEV (reference sequence). CDR3 length: 15 residues. V was shortened by 5 bases and J by 0 bases, with 8 bases between the two germline ends. The CDR3 DNA reads as TGTGCCAGCAGTCGCCAACTCTCTGGGGCCAACGTCCTGACTTTC. It is translated as CASSRQLSGANVLTF.

This chain joins TRBV19 and TRBJ2-7, with 8 bases lining up with TRBD2. Germline loops: CDR1 LNHDA, CDR2 SQIVND (reference sequence). With 7 bases clipped from V and 2 bases from J, the junction kept 13 bases outside the gene matches. The CDR3 is made up of 16 amino acids. The CDR3 DNA reads TGTGCCAGTACCTCCACTAGCGGCCCTAGGCCCTACGAGCAGTACTTC. It specifies CASTSTSGPRPYEQYF.

The chain employs TRBV28 and TRBJ1-2; TRBD1 is a possible D gene (5 bases). The V end was cut by 11 bases, the J end by 2 bases, with 12 bases between. Germline CDR1 MDHEN, CDR2 SYDVKM. This CDR3 has 12 amino acids. CDR3 residues: CALDTGNYGYTF. CDR3 DNA sequence: TGTGCCTTAGACACAGGCAACTATGGCTACACCTTC.

The chain joins TRBV5-1 to TRBJ2-2; D might be TRBD1 or TRBD2, each matching 5 bases. From germline, CDR1 is SGHRS and CDR2 YFSETQ. V gave up 7 bases and J gave up 0 bases, with 10 bases separating them. The CDR3 has 14 amino acids. CDR3 nucleotide sequence: TGCGCCAGCTTCTGGGGGTCGAACACCGGGGAGCTGTTTTTT. Amino acids: CASFWGSNTGELFF. Full variable domain (remainder filled in from reference TRBV5-1 and TRBJ2-2): KAGVTQTPRYLIKTRGQQVTLSCSPISGHRSVSWYQQTPGQGLQFLFEYFSETQRNKGNFPGRFSGRQFSNSRSEMNVSTLELGDSALYLCASFWGSNTGELFFGEGSRLTVL.

The chain uses TRBV29-1 and TRBJ2-5; 8 nucleotides match TRBD2. The CDR3 spans 13 residues. V lost 6 bases, J lost 2 bases, and 5 bases stayed unmatched. The V gene's germline CDR1 is SQVTM and CDR2 ANQGSEA. CDR3: CSVGGRLQETQYF. DNA of the CDR3: TGCAGCGTCGGCGGGAGGTTGCAAGAGACCCAGTACTTC.

This clone has a handful of counts. This chain joins TRBV7-9 and TRBJ1-2; tentative D call: TRBD1 (6 bases). Per the germline V gene, CDR1 is SEHNR and CDR2 is FQNEAQ (reference sequence). V lost 4 bases to trimming and J lost 6 bases, with 15 bases between them. The CDR3 has 14 residues. Written as DNA, the CDR3 is TGTGCCAGCAGCTCTCGACAGGCTAGTCATGGCTACACCTTC. This encodes CASSSRQASHGYTF.

V and J are TRBV27 and TRBJ2-5; 13 nucleotides line up with TRBD2. The CDR3 consists of 18 residues. Germline V gives CDR1 MNHEY, CDR2 SMNVEV (reference sequence). With V trimmed by 2 bases and J by 2 bases, 8 bases remained unmatched. The CDR3 DNA is TGTGCCAGCAGTTTAGGAGCCGGACTAGCGGGAGCTCAAGAGACCCAGTACTTC. Translated, it gives CASSLGAGLAGAQETQYF.

The rearrangement joins TRBV7-2 to TRBJ2-2; no clear D. Germline CDR1 reads SGHTA; CDR2 reads FQGNSA. The CDR3 length is 16 residues. The V end was cut by 5 bases, the J end by 7 bases, with 20 bases between. The CDR3 loop is CASSDPPVLGIGELFF. DNA for the CDR3: TGTGCCAGCAGCGACCCCCCGGTCCTGGGCATCGGGGAGCTGTTTTTT.

The chain is built from TRBV27 and TRBJ2-2; possibly TRBD2 for D (5 bases). Trimming shortened V by 7 bases and J by 0 bases, and 15 bases separated the two germline ends. The length of the CDR3 is 16 residues. Germline CDR1 MNHEY, CDR2 SMNVEV (reference sequence). The CDR3, as DNA: TGTGCCAGCACCCATCACGCGGGCCCGAACACCGGGGAGCTGTTTTTT. As protein: CASTHHAGPNTGELFF.

The V gene is TRBV23-1, the J gene TRBJ2-7; D may match TRBD1 or TRBD2 (5 bases each). TRBV23-1 is known as an ORF, though its function is uncertain. Deletions cut 7 bases from V and 2 bases from J, with 33 bases between. This CDR3 contains 20 residues. DNA for the CDR3: TGCGCCAGCATTTCTACTCCGGGACCTACCGCAAGAACCCCCGCCTACGAGCAGTACTTC. Its protein product is CASISTPGPTARTPAYEQYF.

The chain employs TRBV28 and TRBJ1-5; tentatively, D is TRBD1 (5 bases). V was clipped by 6 bases and J by 4 bases, with 13 bases between them. CDR1 and CDR2 from the germline V gene are MDHEN and SYDVKM. This CDR3 has 14 residues. The CDR3 DNA is TGTGCCAGCAGCGGGGCCCTTGTTAATCAGCCCCAGCATTTT. Its translation is CASSGALVNQPQHF.

This chain connects TRBV9 to TRBJ2-2, with TRBD1 matching over 8 bases. The CDR3 has 17 residues. V dropped 0 bases and J dropped 2; count of bases not matched to a gene: 6. Germline CDR1 is SGDLS and CDR2 is YYNGEE. DNA of the CDR3: TGTGCCAGCAGCGTAGCTCCCAGGGGGCTTAACACCGGGGAGCTGTTTTTT. Translated, it gives CASSVAPRGLNTGELFF.

This chain connects TRBV2 to TRBJ2-2, with 11 bases matching TRBD2. Unmatched junction bases numbered 1, after V lost 3 bases and J lost 4 bases. The germline CDR1 and CDR2 sequences are SNHLY and FYNNEI. The length of the CDR3 is 15 residues. The CDR3 loop reads CASSETSGTTGELFF. Here the CDR3 DNA reads TGTGCCAGCAGTGAGACTAGCGGGACCACCGGGGAGCTGTTTTTT.

The chain has TRBV4-2 and TRBJ2-1; TRBD2 agrees at 8 bases. Germline V gene sequence: CDR1 LGHNA, CDR2 YNFKEQ. V trimming: 1 base; J trimming: 0 bases; junction bases outside the gene matches: 2. The CDR3 contains 16 residues. This CDR3 reads CASSQAGTSSYNEQFF. The CDR3 DNA reads as TGTGCCAGCAGCCAAGCAGGGACTAGCTCCTACAATGAGCAGTTCTTC.